One sample yielded the 4 T cell receptor beta chains listed below, sequenced in a study of identical twins. TCRdb recomputed calls from the 5' RACE reads with MiXCR, one row per CDR3 protein. In the table there are roughly 480,000 distinct CDR3 sequences, about 24% of which are singletons. In addition, the sample was reused for a study of T cells expressing NK-cell markers.

Sequenced material: CD4+ T cells sorted from blood. These receptor sequences come from a woman younger than 35 in good health.

The gene calls are TRBV4-2 and TRBJ2-3; no definite D call. This CDR3 comprises 12 residues. Germline CDR1 reads LGHNA; CDR2 reads YNFKEQ. V was trimmed by 0 bases and J by 6 bases, leaving 4 bases between them. The CDR3 bases are TGTGCCAGCAGCCAAGACGAGGATACGCAGTATTTT. Protein sequence: CASSQDEDTQYF.

This clonotype has a handful of counts. The rearrangement links TRBV7-2 to TRBJ2-7, with D possibly called TRBD1 or TRBD2 (6 bases each). Germline lookup yields CDR1 SGHTA and CDR2 FQGNSA. CDR3 length equals 13 residues. V lost 2 bases, J lost 5 bases, and 10 bases lay in between. The CDR3 region is CASSLRGADEQYF. CDR3 DNA sequence: TGTGCCAGCAGCTTAAGGGGGGCCGACGAGCAGTACTTC.

This clonotype has a handful of counts. The chain joins TRBV27 to TRBJ1-4; 8 bases are a match to TRBD1. CDR3 length equals 17 residues. J gave up 13 bases and V 3 bases, and 19 bases lay outside the gene matches. Germline V lookup: CDR1 MNHEY, CDR2 SMNVEV (reference sequence). The CDR3 DNA reads as TGTGCCAGCAGTTTCAAGTCTCAGGGGGCAGGTCAGCTAGGACTGTTTTTT. The encoded protein is CASSFKSQGAGQLGLFF.

The chain links TRBV3-1 to TRBJ2-7, with D unclear. Germline V CDR1 and CDR2: LGHDT, YNNKEL (reference sequence). The CDR3 covers 14 residues. V lost 0 bases, J lost 4 bases, and 10 bases lay in between. The CDR3 region has the DNA TGTGCCAGCAGCCAAGAGGTCAGCCTGTACGAGCAGTACTTC. This encodes CASSQEVSLYEQYF.